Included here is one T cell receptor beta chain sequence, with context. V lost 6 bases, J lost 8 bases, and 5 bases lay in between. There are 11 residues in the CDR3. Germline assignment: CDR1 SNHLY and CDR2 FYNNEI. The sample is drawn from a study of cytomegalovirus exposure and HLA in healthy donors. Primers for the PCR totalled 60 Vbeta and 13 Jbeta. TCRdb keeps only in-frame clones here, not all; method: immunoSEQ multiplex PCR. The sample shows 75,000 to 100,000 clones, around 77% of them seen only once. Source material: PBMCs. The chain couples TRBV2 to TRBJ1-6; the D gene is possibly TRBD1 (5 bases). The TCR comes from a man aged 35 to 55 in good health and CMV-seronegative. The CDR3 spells CASRGDSPLHF. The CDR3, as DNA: TGTGCCAGCAGAGGGGATTCACCCCTCCACTTT.